The present T cell receptor beta chain was sequenced within a study of cytomegalovirus exposure and HLA in healthy donors. The wider study: Out of 300 to 500 genotyped donors, less than 90% belonged to the Caucasian-associated ancestry cluster.

V lost 4 bases and J lost 7; bases outside the gene matches: 7. This CDR3 contains 14 residues. Per germline, CDR1 LNHDA and CDR2 SQIVND (reference sequence). It was healthy bone marrow donors who served as donors. Study conclusions and caveats: What was likely a sequencing artifact was a cluster of highly shared sequence variants.

About this clone itself: The antigen remains unidentified.

PCR was performed using 60 Vbeta and 13 Jbeta primers. Sequencing used immunoSEQ multiplex PCR; TCRdb keeps in-frame clones, though not all of them. The sample contains approximately 74,000 clones, around three quarters of which appear only once. The sequence was collected from a woman aged 40 to 50 in good health and CMV-seronegative. This chain joins TRBV19 and TRBJ1-5, with 7 bases lining up with TRBD1. Sequencing was performed on PBMCs. Written as DNA, the CDR3 is TGTGCCAGTAGTACGACAGGGATGGGGCAGCCCCAGCATTTT. Translating gives CASSTTGMGQPQHF.